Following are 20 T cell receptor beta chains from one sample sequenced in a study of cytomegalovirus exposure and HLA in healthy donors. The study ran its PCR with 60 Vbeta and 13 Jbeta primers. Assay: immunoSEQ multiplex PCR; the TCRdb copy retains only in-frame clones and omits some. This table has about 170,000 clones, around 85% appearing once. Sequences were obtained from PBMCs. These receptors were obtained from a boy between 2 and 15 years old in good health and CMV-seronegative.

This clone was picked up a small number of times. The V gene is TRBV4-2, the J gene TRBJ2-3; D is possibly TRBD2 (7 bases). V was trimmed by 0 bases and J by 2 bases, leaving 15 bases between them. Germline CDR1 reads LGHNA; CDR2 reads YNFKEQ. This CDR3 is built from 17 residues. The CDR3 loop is CASSQDIGRGITDTQYF. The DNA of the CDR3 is TGTGCCAGCAGCCAAGATATAGGGAGGGGGATCACAGATACGCAGTATTTT.

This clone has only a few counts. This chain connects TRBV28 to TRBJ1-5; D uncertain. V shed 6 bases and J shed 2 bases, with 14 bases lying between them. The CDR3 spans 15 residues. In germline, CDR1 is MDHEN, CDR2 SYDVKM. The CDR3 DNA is TGTGCCAGCAGCTATAATTTCGGGGGCAATCAGCCCCAGCATTTT. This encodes CASSYNFGGNQPQHF.

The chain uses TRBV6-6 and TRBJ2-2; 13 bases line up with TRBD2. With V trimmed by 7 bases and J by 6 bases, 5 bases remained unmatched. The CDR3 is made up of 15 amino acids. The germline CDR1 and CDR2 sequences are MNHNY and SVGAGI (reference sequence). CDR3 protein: CASTLLAGGAGELFF. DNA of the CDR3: TGTGCCAGCACCCTACTAGCGGGAGGGGCCGGGGAGCTGTTTTTT.

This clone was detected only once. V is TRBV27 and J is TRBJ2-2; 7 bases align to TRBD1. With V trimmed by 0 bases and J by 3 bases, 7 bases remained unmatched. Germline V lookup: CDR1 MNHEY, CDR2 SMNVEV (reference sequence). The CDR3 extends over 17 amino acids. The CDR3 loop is CASSLSTGTDYTGELFF. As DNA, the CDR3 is TGTGCCAGCAGTTTATCTACCGGGACAGATTACACCGGGGAGCTGTTTTTT.

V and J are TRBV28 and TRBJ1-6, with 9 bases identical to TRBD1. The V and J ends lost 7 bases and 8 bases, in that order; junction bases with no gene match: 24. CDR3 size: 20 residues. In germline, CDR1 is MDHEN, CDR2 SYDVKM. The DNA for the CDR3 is TGTGCCAGCATTACTTCAACCGGGACAGGGAGCCTGCAGAAGCATTCACCCCTCCACTTT. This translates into CASITSTGTGSLQKHSPLHF.

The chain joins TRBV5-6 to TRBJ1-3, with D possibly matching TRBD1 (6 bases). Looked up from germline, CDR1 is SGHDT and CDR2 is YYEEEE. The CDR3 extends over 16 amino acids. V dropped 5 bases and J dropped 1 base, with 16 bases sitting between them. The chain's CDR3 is CASRWGGARSGNTIYF. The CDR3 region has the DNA TGTGCCAGCAGATGGGGGGGGGCCCGATCTGGAAACACCATATATTTT.

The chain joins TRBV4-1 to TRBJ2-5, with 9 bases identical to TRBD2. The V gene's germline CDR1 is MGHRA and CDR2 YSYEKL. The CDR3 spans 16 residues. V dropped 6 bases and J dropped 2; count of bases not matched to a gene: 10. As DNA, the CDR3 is TGCGCCAGCAGGGGGTGGGAGCGGGGGGATCAAGAGACCCAGTACTTC. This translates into CASRGWERGDQETQYF.

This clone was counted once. The CDR3 sequence: CASSLGPRVPYGYTF. CDR3 sequence (DNA): TGTGCCAGCAGTTTAGGGCCCAGGGTTCCCTATGGCTACACCTTC. The chain links TRBV28 to TRBJ1-2; D might be TRBD1 (5 bases). The germline V and J ends were trimmed by 2 bases and 4 bases, with 14 bases remaining between them. Germline CDR1 is MDHEN and CDR2 is SYDVKM. There are 15 residues in the CDR3.

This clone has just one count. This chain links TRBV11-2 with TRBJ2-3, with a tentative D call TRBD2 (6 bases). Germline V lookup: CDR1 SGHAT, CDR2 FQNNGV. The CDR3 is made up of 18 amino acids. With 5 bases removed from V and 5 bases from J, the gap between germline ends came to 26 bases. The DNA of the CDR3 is TGTGCCAGCAGCCCGAGCGTGCGGCTAGCGCAATCGAGAGATACGCAGTATTTT. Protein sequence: CASSPSVRLAQSRDTQYF. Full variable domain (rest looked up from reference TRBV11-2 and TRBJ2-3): EAGVAQSPRYKIIEKRQSVAFWCNPISGHATLYWYQQILGQGPKLLIQFQNNGVVDDSQLPKDRFSAERLKGVDSTLKIQPAKLEDSAVYLCASSPSVRLAQSRDTQYFGPGTRLTVL.

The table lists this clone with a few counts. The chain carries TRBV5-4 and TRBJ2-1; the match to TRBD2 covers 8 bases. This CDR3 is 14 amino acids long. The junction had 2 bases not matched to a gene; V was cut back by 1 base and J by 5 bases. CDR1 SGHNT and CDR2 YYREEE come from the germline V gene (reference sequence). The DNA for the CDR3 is TGTGCCAGCAGCTTGACTAGCGGCGACAATGAGCAGTTCTTC. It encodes CASSLTSGDNEQFF.

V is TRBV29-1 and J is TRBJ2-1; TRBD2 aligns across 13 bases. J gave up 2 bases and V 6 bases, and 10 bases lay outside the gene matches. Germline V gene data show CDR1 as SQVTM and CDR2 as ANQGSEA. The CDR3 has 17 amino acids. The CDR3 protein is CSVQGLAGAGAYNEQFF. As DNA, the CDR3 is TGCAGCGTCCAAGGACTAGCGGGAGCGGGGGCCTACAATGAGCAGTTCTTC.

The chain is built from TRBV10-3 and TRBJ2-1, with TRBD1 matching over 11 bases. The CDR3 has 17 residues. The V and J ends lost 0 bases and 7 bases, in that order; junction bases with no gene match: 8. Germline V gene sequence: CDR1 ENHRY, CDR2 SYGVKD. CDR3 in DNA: TGTGCCATCAGTGAGTCGATTGGACAGGGGGCGCATAATGAGCAGTTCTTC. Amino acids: CAISESIGQGAHNEQFF.

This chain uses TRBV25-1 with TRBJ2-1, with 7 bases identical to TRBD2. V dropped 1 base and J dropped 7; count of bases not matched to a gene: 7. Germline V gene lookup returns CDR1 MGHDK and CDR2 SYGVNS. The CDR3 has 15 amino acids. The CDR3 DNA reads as TGTGCCAGCAGTGAATCTGTGGGGGGGTTGAATGAGCAGTTCTTC. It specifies CASSESVGGLNEQFF.

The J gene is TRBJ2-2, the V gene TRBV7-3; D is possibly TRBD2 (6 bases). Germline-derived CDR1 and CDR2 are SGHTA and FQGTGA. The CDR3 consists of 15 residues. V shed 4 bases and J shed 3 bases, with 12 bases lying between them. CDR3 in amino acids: CASSSGLSYTGELFF. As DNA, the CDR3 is TGTGCCAGCAGCTCGGGACTTTCTTACACCGGGGAGCTGTTTTTT. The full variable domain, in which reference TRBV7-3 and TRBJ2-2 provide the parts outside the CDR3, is GAGVSQTPSNKVTEKGKYVELRCDPISGHTALYWYRQSLGQGPEFLIYFQGTGAADDSGLPNDRFFAVRPEGSVSTLKIQRTERGDSAVYLCASSSGLSYTGELFFGEGSRLTVL.

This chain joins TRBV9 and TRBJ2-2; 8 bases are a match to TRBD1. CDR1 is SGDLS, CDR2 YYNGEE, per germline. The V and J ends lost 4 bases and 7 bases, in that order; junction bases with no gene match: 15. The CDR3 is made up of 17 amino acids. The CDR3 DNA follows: TGTGCCAGCAGCCCCCGGCCTCAGGACAGGGTGAACGGGGAGCTGTTTTTT. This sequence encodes CASSPRPQDRVNGELFF.

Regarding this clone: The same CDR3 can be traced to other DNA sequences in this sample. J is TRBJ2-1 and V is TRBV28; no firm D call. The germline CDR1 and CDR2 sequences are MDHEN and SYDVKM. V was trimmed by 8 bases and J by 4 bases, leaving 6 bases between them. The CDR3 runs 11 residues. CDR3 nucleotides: TGTGCCAGCCGCACTTACAATGAGCAGTTCTTC. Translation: CASRTYNEQFF.

This CDR3 is CASSVEPAGVLSADTQYF. The DNA for the CDR3 is TGTGCCAGCAGCGTAGAACCCGCCGGGGTTTTGAGTGCAGATACGCAGTATTTT. This chain joins TRBV9 and TRBJ2-3; D might be TRBD2 (5 bases). Germline V gives CDR1 SGDLS, CDR2 YYNGEE. Trimming shortened V by 0 bases and J by 4 bases, and 21 bases separated the two germline ends. The CDR3 consists of 18 residues.

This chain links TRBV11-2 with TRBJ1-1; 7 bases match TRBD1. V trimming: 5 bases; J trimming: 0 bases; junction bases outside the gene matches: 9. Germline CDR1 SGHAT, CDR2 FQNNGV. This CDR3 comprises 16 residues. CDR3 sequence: CASSLNSGQLNTEAFF. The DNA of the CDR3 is TGTGCCAGCAGCCTAAACTCGGGACAGCTGAACACTGAAGCTTTCTTT.

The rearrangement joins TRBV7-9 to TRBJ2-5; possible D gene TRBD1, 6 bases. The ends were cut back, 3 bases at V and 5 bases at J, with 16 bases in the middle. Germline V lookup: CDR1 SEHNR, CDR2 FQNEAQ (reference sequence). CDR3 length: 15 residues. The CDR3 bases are TGTGCCAGCAGCTTCTCCCAGGGGCACCTCGAGACCCAGTACTTC. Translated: CASSFSQGHLETQYF.

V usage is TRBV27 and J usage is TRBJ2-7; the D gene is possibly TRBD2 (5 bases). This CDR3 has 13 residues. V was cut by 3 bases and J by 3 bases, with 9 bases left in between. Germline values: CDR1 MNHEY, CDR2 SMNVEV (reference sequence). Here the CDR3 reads CASSFRGLYEQYF. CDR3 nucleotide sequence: TGTGCCAGCAGTTTCCGCGGACTCTACGAGCAGTACTTC.